The 30 T cell receptor beta chains presented below share a single source sample, sequenced in a study of blood T cells in healthy people across ages. Sample-barcoded 5' priming and a J-beta primer mix drove a second PCR of 7 to 11 cycles. MiXCR was run by TCRdb on the 5' RACE reads, yielding one entry per CDR3 protein. The profile shows about a million distinct CDR3 sequences, roughly 51% of them singletons. Material for sequencing was blood. The receptors were gathered from an older woman in good health.

This clonotype was counted a few times. The chain is built from TRBV27 and TRBJ2-7, with 7 bases matching TRBD1. The trim removed 6 bases at V and 9 bases at J, leaving 11 bases unmatched. CDR3 length: 13 residues. Looked up from germline, CDR1 is MNHEY and CDR2 is SMNVEV (reference sequence). This CDR3 is CASRTGTVGPQYF. Written as DNA, the CDR3 is TGTGCCAGCAGAACCGGGACAGTCGGTCCGCAGTACTTC.

The chain joins TRBV6-5 to TRBJ2-3; TRBD1 or TRBD2 may be the D gene (6 bases each). V dropped 3 bases and J dropped 9 bases, with 16 bases sitting between them. The CDR3 spans 14 residues. In germline, CDR1 is MNHEY, CDR2 SVGAGI. The chain's CDR3 is CASSYGPGGGTQYF. CDR3 DNA sequence: TGTGCCAGCAGTTATGGACCCGGAGGGGGAACGCAGTATTTT.

The count of this clonotype is one. This CDR3 reads CVSTSAGSSYEQYF. In nucleotides, the CDR3 is TGTGTCAGTACTAGCGCCGGGAGCTCCTACGAGCAGTACTTC. The V and J genes are TRBV27 and TRBJ2-7; 7 bases fit TRBD2. Germline CDR1 and CDR2: MNHEY and SMNVEV (reference sequence). This CDR3 comprises 14 residues.

In its sample, this clonotype was seen once. One end of the junction fails to match germline, which may point to a read error. The CDR3 region is CASSLAGDGANVLTF. The CDR3 DNA reads TGTGCCAGCAGCCTAGCGGGAGATGGGGCCAACGTCCTGACTTTC. The chain has TRBV7-9 and TRBJ2-6; the match to TRBD2 covers 10 bases. Germline CDR1 SEHNR, CDR2 FQNEAQ (reference sequence). CDR3 length equals 15 residues.

The chain joins TRBV20-1 to TRBJ2-2, with D possibly called TRBD1 or TRBD2 (5 bases each). This CDR3 contains 16 residues. Per the germline V gene, CDR1 is DFQATT and CDR2 is SNEGSKA (reference sequence). The CDR3 spells CSVRGAEEINTGELFF. The CDR3 DNA sequence: TGCAGCGTGAGGGGAGCGGAGGAGATAAACACCGGGGAGCTGTTTTTT.

This chain uses TRBV5-1 with TRBJ2-5; the match to TRBD2 covers 8 bases. The V gene end was trimmed by 7 bases and the J gene end by 3 bases; junction bases not matched to a gene: 11. The V gene's germline CDR1 is SGHRS and CDR2 YFSETQ. CDR3 length: 15 residues. The DNA of the CDR3 is TGCGCCAGCTCCTCGGGGGGGCCGACTAAAGAGACCCAGTACTTC. This gives the protein CASSSGGPTKETQYF.

This clonotype was recorded a few times. With a much larger clone just one base away, this may be a read error. The chain has TRBV7-8 and TRBJ2-3; the D gene is possibly TRBD1 (5 bases). This CDR3 has 15 amino acids. Germline V gene sequence: CDR1 SGHVS, CDR2 FQNEAQ. The DNA of the CDR3 is TGTGCCAGCAGTTTAGCAGGGTTGAGGACAGATACGCAGTATTTT. Translating it yields CASSLAGLRTDTQYF. The full variable domain, with the rest looked up from reference TRBV7-8 and TRBJ2-3, is GAGVSQSPRYKVAKRGQDVALRCDPISGHVSLFWYQQALGQGPEFLTYFQNEAQLDKSGLPSDRFFAERPEGSVSTLKIQRTQQEDSAVYLCASSLAGLRTDTQYFGPGTRLTVL.

V is TRBV5-5 and J is TRBJ2-5, with 8 bases that match TRBD2. Germline V gives CDR1 SGHKS, CDR2 YYEKEE (reference sequence). The CDR3 contains 15 residues. Germline trimming cut 4 bases from V and 5 bases from J; bases unmatched to any gene: 10. In DNA form, the CDR3 reads TGTGCCAGCAGCAGACAAGCGGGAGCCGGGGAGACCCAGTACTTC. Translating it yields CASSRQAGAGETQYF.

V is TRBV9 and J is TRBJ2-3; D possibly matches TRBD1 or TRBD2 (5 bases each). The V end was cut by 4 bases, the J end by 0 bases, with 15 bases between. The CDR3 has 16 amino acids. The germline gives CDR1 SGDLS, CDR2 YYNGEE. CDR3 region: CASSPRWGGSTDTQYF. The CDR3 DNA reads TGTGCCAGCAGCCCCCGGTGGGGCGGGAGCACAGATACGCAGTATTTT.

The gene calls are TRBV27 and TRBJ2-3; D may correspond to TRBD1 or TRBD2 (5 bases each). The length of the CDR3 is 14 residues. The germline V gene has CDR1 MNHEY and CDR2 SMNVEV (reference sequence). The V end lost 8 bases, the J end lost 4 bases, and 16 bases lay between the germline ends. The CDR3 protein is CASGQWDRADTQYF. DNA of the CDR3: TGTGCCAGCGGGCAGTGGGACCGCGCAGATACGCAGTATTTT.

This clonotype appeared a few times. This chain connects TRBV9 to TRBJ2-1; tentative D call: TRBD2 (5 bases). Trimming pared 3 bases from V and 4 bases from J, leaving 8 bases between. Looked up from germline, CDR1 is SGDLS and CDR2 is YYNGEE. This CDR3 is 13 amino acids long. CDR3 DNA sequence: TGTGCCAGCAGCGGAGGGCTTTACAATGAGCAGTTCTTC. It yields the protein CASSGGLYNEQFF. Full variable domain (rest looked up from reference TRBV9 and TRBJ2-1): DSGVTQTPKHLITATGQRVTLRCSPRSGDLSVYWYQQSLDQGLQFLIQYYNGEERAKGNILERFSAQQFPDLHSELNLSSLELGDSALYFCASSGGLYNEQFFGPGTRLTVL.

This clonotype was observed a few times. The V gene is TRBV7-9, the J gene TRBJ2-5, with 9 bases fitting TRBD2. Germline V gives CDR1 SEHNR, CDR2 FQNEAQ (reference sequence). CDR3 length equals 13 residues. V gave up 2 bases and J gave up 11 bases; unmatched junction bases: 6. DNA of the CDR3: TGTGCCAGCAGCTTAAGCGGGAGGAATGAGCAGTACTTC. Encoded protein: CASSLSGRNEQYF.

J is TRBJ2-6 and V is TRBV20-1; D is possibly TRBD2 (6 bases). The CDR3 covers 15 residues. Germline values: CDR1 DFQATT, CDR2 SNEGSKA (reference sequence). Between the trimmed V and J ends, which lost 0 bases and 1 base, there was a span of 7 bases. The CDR3 spells CSARDGGSGANVLTF. The CDR3 bases are TGCAGTGCTAGAGATGGGGGGTCTGGGGCCAACGTCCTGACTTTC.

The chain is built from TRBV14 and TRBJ1-6; no clear D. Trimming left V 4 bases short and J 7 bases short, with 8 bases between. The CDR3 covers 13 residues. The germline V gene encodes CDR1 SGHDN and CDR2 FVKESK. The CDR3 DNA is TGTGCCAGCAGCCCCCGATACAATTCACCCCTCCACTTT. It codes for CASSPRYNSPLHF.

A note on this clonotype: One junction end disagrees with the germline gene, perhaps due to a read error. The V call is TRBV3-1, the J call TRBJ2-3, with 13 nucleotides matching TRBD2. The CDR3 is 21 residues long. Germline lookup yields CDR1 LGHDT and CDR2 YNNKEL (reference sequence). CDR3: CASSLRPGLAGRAVSTDTQYF. In nucleotides, the CDR3 is TGTGCCAGCAGCCTTCGACCGGGACTAGCGGGACGGGCTGTGAGCACGGATACGCAGTATTTT.

Remarks on this clonotype: A much larger clonotype is one base distant, so this may be a read error. The rearrangement joins TRBV28 to TRBJ2-4; 10 bases align to TRBD2. The germline V gene encodes CDR1 MDHEN and CDR2 SYDVKM. The J segment lost 15 bases and the V segment lost 5 bases, leaving 19 bases of the junction unmatched. The CDR3 has 16 residues. The CDR3 DNA reads as TGTGCCAGCAGTACCTATAGCGGGAGGATTTCCTACGAGCGGTACTTC. Translating it yields CASSTYSGRISYERYF.

The V and J genes are TRBV20-1 and TRBJ2-7; 7 nucleotides align to TRBD1. Unmatched junction bases numbered 10, after V lost 1 base and J lost 4 bases. Looked up from germline, CDR1 is DFQATT and CDR2 is SNEGSKA (reference sequence). This CDR3 contains 15 residues. The CDR3 DNA reads TGCAGTGCTAGAGGTCCCGGACAGGAAGTATACGAGCAGTACTTC. This encodes CSARGPGQEVYEQYF.

The J gene is TRBJ2-1, the V gene TRBV20-1, with 10 bases lining up with TRBD2. Germline CDR1 is DFQATT and CDR2 is SNEGSKA (reference sequence). The CDR3 sequence is 16 residues long. Trimming cost V 3 bases and J 4 bases; bases outside gene matches: 9. The CDR3 DNA sequence: TGCAGTGCTAGTTGGGCTAGCGGGAGCCGGTACAATGAGCAGTTCTTC. Translating gives CSASWASGSRYNEQFF.

This clonotype was observed a few times. V usage is TRBV12-3 or TRBV12-4 and J usage is TRBJ2-3; a possible D gene is TRBD2 (6 bases). Deletions cut 6 bases from V and 1 base from J, with 14 bases between. The CDR3 length is 15 residues. The CDR3 loop reads CASRLMGGGTDTQYF. Written as DNA, the CDR3 is TGTGCCAGCAGGTTGATGGGGGGTGGCACAGATACGCAGTATTTT.

The rearrangement uses TRBV29-1 and TRBJ1-1; no clear D gene. Trimming pared 7 bases from V and 4 bases from J, leaving 19 bases between. CDR3 length: 14 amino acids. Germline CDR1 SQVTM, CDR2 ANQGSEA. The CDR3 reads CSAIIPPRRTEAFF. CDR3 coding DNA: TGCAGCGCCATCATCCCCCCCCGTCGCACTGAAGCTTTCTTT.

The chain carries TRBV7-9 and TRBJ2-1; D is unclear. This CDR3 comprises 17 residues. Germline assignment: CDR1 SEHNR and CDR2 FQNEAQ (reference sequence). V was cut by 5 bases and J by 0 bases, with 17 bases left in between. CDR3 DNA: TGTGCCAGCAGCCCCGGTTCGGCAGGCCGCTCCTACAATGAGCAGTTCTTC. Translated: CASSPGSAGRSYNEQFF.

The chain couples TRBV4-1 to TRBJ2-7, with D unresolved. The germline V and J ends were trimmed by 2 bases and 4 bases, with 12 bases remaining between them. Per germline, CDR1 MGHRA and CDR2 YSYEKL. This CDR3 has 14 amino acids. CDR3 amino acids: CASSQNPRSYEQYF. DNA for the CDR3: TGCGCCAGCAGCCAAAACCCCAGGAGTTACGAGCAGTACTTC.

This clonotype was seen only a few times. This chain links TRBV12-3 or TRBV12-4 with TRBJ2-1; 8 bases are a match to TRBD2. The CDR3 spans 19 residues. V lost 4 bases to trimming and J lost 2 bases; unmatched junction nucleotides: 16. The DNA for the CDR3 is TGTGCCAGCAGTTCAGGAGGGCTAGCGGGTGGGGGCCCCTACAATGAGCAGTTCTTC. Translating gives CASSSGGLAGGGPYNEQFF.

CDR3 sequence: CASSYGLAGNTGELFF. DNA of the CDR3: TGTGCCAGCAGTTACGGGCTAGCGGGGAACACCGGGGAGCTGTTTTTT. J is TRBJ2-2 and V is TRBV6-5, with 8 nucleotides matching TRBD2. This CDR3 is 16 amino acids long. CDR1 is MNHEY, CDR2 SVGAGI, per germline. Unmatched junction bases numbered 3, after V lost 2 bases and J lost 1 base.

The chain joins TRBV6-2 or TRBV6-3 to TRBJ1-5; 9 positions agree with TRBD1. The CDR3 contains 17 residues. Trimming cost V 5 bases and J 1 base; bases outside gene matches: 9. CDR1 is MNHEY and CDR2 is SVGEGT in the germline V gene. CDR3 sequence reads: CASSATTGGISNQPQHF. In DNA form, the CDR3 reads TGTGCCAGCAGTGCAACTACAGGGGGCATCAGCAATCAGCCCCAGCATTTT.

The chain links TRBV6-5 to TRBJ2-7, with D tentatively TRBD2 (5 bases). Deletions cut 9 bases from V and 0 bases from J, with 18 bases between. Germline V gene data show CDR1 as MNHEY and CDR2 as SVGAGI. The CDR3 has 15 amino acids. As DNA, the CDR3 is TGTGCCAGTACGAGGGCGTCCAAAAGCTCCTACGAGCAGTACTTC. Translated, it gives CASTRASKSSYEQYF.

The genes are TRBV20-1 and TRBJ2-3, with D unclear. Deletions cut 3 bases from V and 2 bases from J, with 12 bases between. This CDR3 has 14 amino acids. Germline lookup yields CDR1 DFQATT and CDR2 SNEGSKA (reference sequence). CDR3 region: CSASLEAITDTQYF. CDR3 bases: TGCAGTGCTAGTTTAGAGGCGATCACAGATACGCAGTATTTT.

This clonotype was picked up a small number of times. This chain connects TRBV7-2 to TRBJ2-1; D possibly uses TRBD1 or TRBD2 (6 bases each). CDR1 is SGHTA and CDR2 is FQGNSA in the germline V gene. There are 15 residues in the CDR3. V was cut by 2 bases and J by 3 bases, with 11 bases left in between. This CDR3 is CASSLRGGFYNEQFF. For the CDR3, the DNA is TGTGCCAGCAGCTTACGAGGGGGGTTCTACAATGAGCAGTTCTTC. Combining the CDR3 with reference TRBV7-2 and TRBJ2-1 gives the whole variable domain GAGVSQSPSNKVTEKGKDVELRCDPISGHTALYWYRQSLGQGLEFLIYFQGNSAPDKSGLPSDRFSAERTGGSVSTLTIQRTQQEDSAVYLCASSLRGGFYNEQFFGPGTRLTVL.

About this clonotype: The junction departs from germline at one end; a sequencing error may be responsible. The rearrangement uses TRBV9 and TRBJ2-1; a possible D gene is TRBD2 (5 bases). Germline V lookup: CDR1 SGDLS, CDR2 YYNGEE. The CDR3 runs 13 residues. CDR3 sequence (DNA): TGTGCCAGCAGTGTAGGACTGCTCTATGAGCAGTTCTTC. Protein product: CASSVGLLYEQFF. The full variable domain, with the rest looked up from reference TRBV9 and TRBJ2-1, is DSGVTQTPKHLITATGQRVTLRCSPRSGDLSVYWYQQSLDQGLQFLIQYYNGEERAKGNILERFSAQQFPDLHSELNLSSLELGDSALYFCASSVGLLYEQFFGPGTRLTVL.

The chain joins TRBV15 to TRBJ2-3; 7 nucleotides line up with TRBD2. Looked up from germline, CDR1 is LNHNV and CDR2 is YYDKDF (reference sequence). CDR3 length: 16 residues. The V segment lost 1 base and the J segment 5 bases; nucleotides outside the gene matches: 9. In DNA, the CDR3 is TGTGCCACCAGCAGAGCCCGGCAGGGCGGGGGAGATACGCAGTATTTT. This codes for CATSRARQGGGDTQYF.